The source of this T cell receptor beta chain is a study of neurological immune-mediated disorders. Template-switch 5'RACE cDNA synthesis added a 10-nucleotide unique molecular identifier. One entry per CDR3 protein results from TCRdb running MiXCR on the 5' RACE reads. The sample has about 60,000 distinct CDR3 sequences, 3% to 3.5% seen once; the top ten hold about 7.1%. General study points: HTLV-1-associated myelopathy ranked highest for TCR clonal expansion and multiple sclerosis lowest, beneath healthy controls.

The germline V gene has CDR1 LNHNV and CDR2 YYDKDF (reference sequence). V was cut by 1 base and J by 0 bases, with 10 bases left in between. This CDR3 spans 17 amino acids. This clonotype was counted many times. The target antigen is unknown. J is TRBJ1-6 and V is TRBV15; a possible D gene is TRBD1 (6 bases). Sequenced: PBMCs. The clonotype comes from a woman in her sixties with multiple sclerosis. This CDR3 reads CATSRGTDSSYNSPLHF. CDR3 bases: TGTGCCACCAGCAGAGGTACGGACAGCTCCTATAATTCACCCCTCCACTTT.